These 22 T cell receptor beta chains came from one sample sequenced in a study of cytomegalovirus exposure and HLA in healthy donors. The PCR made use of 60 Vbeta and 13 Jbeta primers. Measured with immunoSEQ multiplex PCR; TCRdb has only the in-frame clones, and not every one. The sample yields approximately 97,000 clones, roughly 76% seen once. The sequenced sample was PBMCs. These receptors originate from a man aged 35 to 55 in good health and CMV-seronegative.

This clone was seen only a few times. The chain carries TRBV7-6 and TRBJ2-2, with 9 nucleotides matching TRBD1. This CDR3 has 15 amino acids. CDR1 is SGHVS, CDR2 FNYEAQ, per germline. Trimming removed 6 bases from V and 4 bases from J; junction bases left unmatched: 6. The CDR3 protein is CASSTGTGSTGELFF. The CDR3 DNA follows: TGTGCCAGCAGTACCGGGACAGGGAGCACCGGGGAGCTGTTTTTT.

This clone turned up a few times. The rearrangement links TRBV5-5 to TRBJ1-6, with D possibly being TRBD1 (5 bases). The CDR3 is 12 residues long. CDR1 and CDR2 from the germline V gene are SGHKS and YYEKEE (reference sequence). V dropped 2 bases and J dropped 8 bases, with 5 bases sitting between them. CDR3 sequence reads: CASSFRDSPLHF. The CDR3 DNA sequence: TGTGCCAGCAGCTTCAGGGATTCACCCCTCCACTTT.

The V call is TRBV30, the J call TRBJ2-3, with TRBD2 matching 8 bases. J was trimmed by 4 bases and V by 7 bases; bases with no gene match: 4. CDR3 length: 12 amino acids. Germline V CDR1 and CDR2: GTSNPN, SVGIG (reference sequence). The DNA for the CDR3 is TGTGCCTTGCTGACTAGCGCAGATACGCAGTATTTT. Protein sequence: CALLTSADTQYF.

V usage is TRBV6-4 and J usage is TRBJ2-7, with TRBD1 as a possible D gene (6 bases). The CDR3 is made up of 12 amino acids. Germline CDR1 reads MRHNA; CDR2 reads SNTAGT. V was cut by 7 bases and J by 4 bases, with 11 bases left in between. The CDR3, as DNA: TGTGCCAGCACCGGACAGATTTACGAGCAGTACTTC. Amino acid sequence: CASTGQIYEQYF.

This clone occurred a few times. J is TRBJ2-5 and V is TRBV5-4; 11 bases line up with TRBD1. V was pared by 3 bases and J by 2 bases, with 0 bases of the junction left unmatched. Germline CDR1 and CDR2: SGHNT and YYREEE (reference sequence). The CDR3 has 14 residues. The CDR3 bases are TGTGCCAGCAGCTGGGACAGGGGGCAAGAGACCCAGTACTTC. Translating it yields CASSWDRGQETQYF.

This clone has only a few counts. The J gene is TRBJ1-4, the V gene TRBV5-5; D uncertain. The CDR3 length is 15 residues. V gave up 6 bases and J gave up 8 bases, with 20 bases separating them. Germline lookup yields CDR1 SGHKS and CDR2 YYEKEE (reference sequence). The DNA of the CDR3 is TGTGCCAGCACCCCCTCAGGTTTTCTTAAGGAAAAACTGTTTTTT. Translating it yields CASTPSGFLKEKLFF.

This chain uses TRBV2 with TRBJ2-7; TRBD1 matches at 7 bases. The germline V gene encodes CDR1 SNHLY and CDR2 FYNNEI. This CDR3 contains 15 residues. V shed 6 bases and J 1 base; nucleotides not matched to a gene: 9. CDR3 nucleotide sequence: TGTGCCAGCAGCTTAGACAGGGACCGATCCTACGAGCAGTACTTC. This codes for CASSLDRDRSYEQYF. Full variable domain (rest looked up from reference TRBV2 and TRBJ2-7): EPEVTQTPSHQVTQMGQEVILRCVPISNHLYFYWYRQILGQKVEFLVSFYNNEISEKSEIFDDQFSVERPDGSNFTLKIRSTKLEDSAMYFCASSLDRDRSYEQYFGPGTRLTVT.

This clone occurred once. CDR3 amino acids: CASSKTGTGYGYTF. CDR3 nucleotides: TGTGCCAGCAGCAAAACCGGGACAGGGTATGGCTACACCTTC. The chain couples TRBV27 to TRBJ1-2; the match to TRBD1 covers 9 bases. The CDR3 runs 14 residues. Germline assignment: CDR1 MNHEY and CDR2 SMNVEV (reference sequence). V trimming: 6 bases; J trimming: 5 bases; junction bases outside the gene matches: 7.

The chain uses TRBV19 and TRBJ1-2; 8 nucleotides line up with TRBD1. The germline V gene has CDR1 LNHDA and CDR2 SQIVND (reference sequence). This CDR3 is 15 amino acids long. V lost 7 bases, J lost 4 bases, and 11 bases stayed unmatched. The CDR3 DNA follows: TGTGCCAGTATCGCCCAGGGGGCTGGGGGCTATGGCTACACCTTC. This gives the protein CASIAQGAGGYGYTF.

The V call is TRBV19, the J call TRBJ1-2; D is ambiguous. The CDR3 spans 14 residues. The V end was cut by 4 bases, the J end by 3 bases, with 12 bases between. Germline V CDR1 and CDR2: LNHDA, SQIVND (reference sequence). The CDR3: CASSTPGKDYGYTF. CDR3 in DNA: TGTGCCAGTAGTACGCCGGGAAAAGACTATGGCTACACCTTC.

The chain joins TRBV9 to TRBJ2-1; perhaps TRBD2 as D (5 bases). Germline assignment: CDR1 SGDLS and CDR2 YYNGEE. This CDR3 comprises 13 residues. Trimming pared 0 bases from V and 7 bases from J, leaving 8 bases between. CDR3 amino acids: CASSVALANEQFF. The CDR3 DNA follows: TGTGCCAGCAGCGTAGCTCTAGCTAATGAGCAGTTCTTC.

V usage is TRBV27 and J usage is TRBJ2-3, with D tentatively TRBD1 (5 bases). The CDR3 is made up of 13 amino acids. V lost 9 bases and J lost 3, with 13 bases in between. Germline V gene sequence: CDR1 MNHEY, CDR2 SMNVEV (reference sequence). The CDR3 spells CASRQSGTDTQYF. The CDR3 DNA is TGTGCCAGTAGACAGTCGGGTACAGATACGCAGTATTTT.

This clone was picked up many times. The rearrangement links TRBV6-5 to TRBJ2-7; 8 bases agree with TRBD2. This CDR3 is 15 amino acids long. Germline CDR1 and CDR2: MNHEY and SVGAGI. Losses at the gene ends were 0 bases for V and 0 bases for J; bases not matched to a gene: 1. The CDR3 is CASSYSSGGSYEQYF. The CDR3 coding sequence is TGTGCCAGCAGTTACTCGAGCGGGGGCTCCTACGAGCAGTACTTC.

The chain recombines TRBV7-9 with TRBJ2-1, with 8 bases matching TRBD2. This CDR3 has 17 amino acids. V gave up 4 bases and J gave up 2 bases; unmatched junction bases: 10. CDR1 and CDR2 from the germline V gene are SEHNR and FQNEAQ (reference sequence). CDR3 nucleotide sequence: TGTGCCAGCAGCTCACCCGGGAAAGCGGGGGCCTACAATGAGCAGTTCTTC. It translates to CASSSPGKAGAYNEQFF.

Only one count was recorded for this clone. This chain joins TRBV10-3 and TRBJ2-3, with 7 bases aligning to TRBD2. Germline assignment: CDR1 ENHRY and CDR2 SYGVKD. This CDR3 is built from 15 residues. V was clipped by 2 bases and J by 1 base; unmatched bases: 3. CDR3 sequence: CAISEGEGGTDTQYF. CDR3 coding DNA: TGTGCCATCAGTGAGGGGGAGGGTGGCACAGATACGCAGTATTTT.

The V call is TRBV5-1, the J call TRBJ2-7, with 9 bases lining up with TRBD2. V lost 0 bases to trimming and J lost 3 bases; unmatched junction nucleotides: 1. The CDR3 is 14 residues long. Per germline, CDR1 SGHRS and CDR2 YFSETQ. CDR3 residues: CASSLVAGVYEQYF. The CDR3 coding sequence is TGCGCCAGCAGCTTGGTAGCGGGGGTCTACGAGCAGTACTTC.

The V gene is TRBV7-7, the J gene TRBJ2-5, with D perhaps TRBD2 (5 bases). This CDR3 has 14 residues. Germline V CDR1 and CDR2: SSHAT, FNYEAQ (reference sequence). V lost 4 bases and J 6 bases, leaving 15 bases between the germline ends. The CDR3 DNA follows: TGTGCCAGCAGCTCGACTCGTAGCGAACAGACCCAGTACTTC. It encodes CASSSTRSEQTQYF.

The chain joins TRBV9 to TRBJ1-6; D is ambiguous. Looked up from germline, CDR1 is SGDLS and CDR2 is YYNGEE. The CDR3 consists of 15 residues. The V end was cut by 0 bases, the J end by 7 bases, with 11 bases between. The CDR3 DNA sequence: TGTGCCAGCAGCGTAGATGTGACACCCAATTCACCCCTCCACTTT. Amino acids: CASSVDVTPNSPLHF.

The chain employs TRBV19 and TRBJ1-6, with unresolved D. Trimming left V 2 bases short and J 4 bases short, with 9 bases between. This CDR3 region has 15 residues. The germline CDR1 and CDR2 sequences are LNHDA and SQIVND (reference sequence). In nucleotides, the CDR3 is TGTGCCAGTAGTATAATGCCAGTATATAATTCACCCCTCCACTTT. It codes for CASSIMPVYNSPLHF.

The chain links TRBV2 to TRBJ1-2; 10 nucleotides line up with TRBD1. The CDR3 spans 14 residues. Per germline, CDR1 SNHLY and CDR2 FYNNEI. Unmatched junction bases numbered 6, after V lost 5 bases and J lost 6 bases. CDR3 DNA: TGTGCCAGCAGTCAAACGACAGGGGGCCATGGCTACACCTTC. This translates into CASSQTTGGHGYTF.

CDR3 nucleotide sequence: TGTGCCAGCAGCTTAGGGGGAGCAGAGACCCAGTACTTC. Translating gives CASSLGGAETQYF. The chain recombines TRBV13 with TRBJ2-5; the D gene is possibly TRBD2 (5 bases). CDR1 is PRHDT, CDR2 FYEKMQ, per germline (reference sequence). V shed 0 bases and J shed 4 bases, with 6 bases lying between them. The CDR3 is made up of 13 amino acids.

In the case of this clone: Germline and junction disagree at one end, which may indicate a read error. The gene calls are TRBV6-4 and TRBJ1-1; 7 positions agree with TRBD1. From germline, CDR1 is MRHNA and CDR2 SNTAGT. This CDR3 contains 9 residues. DNA for the CDR3: TGTGCCAGCAAAGGGACAGAGCGCTTT. Its protein product is CASKGTERF.